This T cell receptor (beta chain) stems from a study of blood T cell repertoires in COVID-19. Turning to the study itself: Samples came from the United States, Italy and Spain, spanning acute and convalescent COVID-19. PBMCs, B-cell-depleted T cells, or T cells were the source of the cDNA or gDNA that made up the material.

Authors' analysis steps: Estimation of nucleated cell counts was performed using reference gene primer amplification. The method was immunoSEQ multiplex PCR; TCRdb's version includes in-frame clones alone and lacks a portion of them. The V and J calls and clone size come from that table; D and trimming were worked out from the DNA. Among 150,000 to 200,000 clones listed, 70% to 90% were seen once. The receptor was isolated from a man in his 60s with acute or convalescent COVID-19. Sequencing input: peripheral blood.

The chain's CDR3 is CASSPPGVWYGYTF. CDR3 coding DNA: TGTGCCAGCAGCCCGCCGGGGGTTTGGTATGGCTACACCTTC. This chain joins TRBV3-1 (or the pseudogene TRBV3-2) and TRBJ1-2, with TRBD1 as a possible D gene (5 bases). V lost 4 bases and J lost 5, with 14 bases in between. This CDR3 spans 14 amino acids. Per germline, CDR1 LGHDT and CDR2 YNNKEL (reference sequence).